This TCR beta chain was captured by sequencing in a study of HIV-infected children after antiretroviral therapy interruption. This clonotype came up many times. Treatment meaning: PENTA 11 planned treatment interruption arm or continuous ART arm. Naive CD4+ CD45RA+ CD45RO- T cells were sorted from thawed PBMCs. There are 16 residues in the CDR3. Trimming removed 1 base at V and 4 bases at J, with 14 bases between. Germline loops: CDR1 SGHVS, CDR2 FNYEAQ. The TCR library was built from RNA with a 3' RACE protocol and unique molecular identifiers. TCRdb reprocessed the 3' RACE reads via MiXCR and lists one record per CDR3 protein. The sample contains about 15,000 distinct CDR3 sequences, 3% to 4% of which appear only once.

This receptor was obtained from a child aged 2-17 years with HIV. Sequencing used CD45RA+ CD4+ T cells from PBMCs, obtained from a donor given antiretroviral therapy, either interrupted or continuous. The subset: naive CD4+ CD45RA+ CD45RO- T cells. V gene TRBV7-6 combines with J gene TRBJ2-1; weak D call: TRBD2 (7 bases). CDR3 coding DNA: TGTGCCAGCAGCTTAGATAACGGGGGGCCGTACAATGAGCAGTTCTTC. Amino acids: CASSLDNGGPYNEQFF. Based on the CDR3 plus reference TRBV7-6 and TRBJ2-1, the full variable domain is GAGVSQSPRYKVTKRGQDVALRCDPISGHVSLYWYRQALGQGPEFLTYFNYEAQQDKSGLPNDRFSAERPEGSISTLTIQRTEQRDSAMYRCASSLDNGGPYNEQFFGPGTRLTVL.